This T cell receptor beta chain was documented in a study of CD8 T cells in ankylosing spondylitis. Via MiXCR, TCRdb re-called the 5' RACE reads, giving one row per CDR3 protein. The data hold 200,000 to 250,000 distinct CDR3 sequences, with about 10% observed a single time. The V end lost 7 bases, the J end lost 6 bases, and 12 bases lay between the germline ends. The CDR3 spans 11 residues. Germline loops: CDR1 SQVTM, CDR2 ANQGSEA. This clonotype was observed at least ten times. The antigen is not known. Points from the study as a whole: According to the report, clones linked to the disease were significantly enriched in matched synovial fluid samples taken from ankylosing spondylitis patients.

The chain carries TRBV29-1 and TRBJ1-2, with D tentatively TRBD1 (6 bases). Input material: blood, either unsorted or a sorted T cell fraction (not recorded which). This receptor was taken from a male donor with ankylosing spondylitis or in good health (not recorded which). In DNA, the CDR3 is TGCAGCGCACAGGGTGTGGATGGCTACACCTTC. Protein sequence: CSAQGVDGYTF.